The 2 T cell receptor beta chains in this list originate from one sample, sequenced in a study of early T cells in non-severe SARS-CoV-2 infection. TCRdb reanalysed the 5' RACE reads using MiXCR and keeps one entry per CDR3 protein. The sample contains 55,000 to 70,000 distinct CDR3 sequences, roughly a tenth of which appear only once. Sequenced material: whole blood. These receptors came from an adult who was a healthcare worker with PCR-confirmed SARS-CoV-2 infection or an uninfected control (not recorded which).

The chain joins TRBV29-1 to TRBJ2-1, with TRBD1 matching 7 bases. The germline V gene encodes CDR1 SQVTM and CDR2 ANQGSEA. Unmatched junction bases numbered 8, after V lost 7 bases and J lost 8 bases. CDR3 length equals 12 residues. CDR3 protein: CSETQGFDEQFF. For the CDR3, the DNA is TGCAGCGAAACACAGGGGTTCGATGAGCAGTTCTTC.

A few counts support this clonotype. The rearrangement joins TRBV12-3 or TRBV12-4 to TRBJ2-4; D might be TRBD1 or TRBD2, each matching 5 bases. The ends were cut back, 2 bases at V and 2 bases at J, with 7 bases in the middle. The CDR3 length is 14 residues. The CDR3 coding sequence is TGTGCCAGCAGTTTATTGGGACCCAAAAACATTCAGTACTTC. As protein: CASSLLGPKNIQYF.